This TCR beta chain was recorded in a study of OX40 agonist ivuxolimab in advanced cancers. Study-wide context: Partial responses were observed in three patients, of whom one had hepatocellular carcinoma and two had cutaneous melanoma.

Trimming removed 1 base from V and 14 bases from J; junction bases left unmatched: 8. The germline gives CDR1 SGHVS, CDR2 FNYEAQ. The CDR3 is 14 amino acids. TCRdb's copy holds only in-frame clones and misses some; the assay was immunoSEQ multiplex PCR. Here the sample spans 45,000 to 50,000 clones, about nine tenths being singletons. Sequenced material: CD4+ or CD8+ T cells sorted from blood, taken in a trial of the OX40 agonist ivuxolimab. The gene calls are TRBV7-6 and TRBJ1-6; 7 bases fit TRBD1. The TCR originated in an adult with an advanced solid tumor such as melanoma, head and neck, liver or kidney cancer. The CDR3 sequence is CASSLGDSYSALHF. DNA of the CDR3: TGTGCCAGCAGCTTAGGGGACAGCTATTCGGCCCTCCACTTT.